This is a list of T cell receptor beta chains from one sample in a study of T cells in Graves' hyperthyroidism and ophthalmopathy. TCRdb itself ran the multiplex PCR reads through MiXCR, one entry per CDR3 protein. Of 560,000 or so distinct CDR3 sequences listed, less than 20% were seen once; the top ten hold approximately 50%. Sequenced: blood. The source is a man aged 35 to 55 with Graves' ophthalmopathy. Each CDR3 is given with its conserved first and last residue. The order of the fields is CDR3 length, clone size, D gene, J gene, V gene, CDR3 DNA, CDR3 protein. The D gene is left open where the match is weak. Part of the rows lack a size; the others show once, few, many or a class for expanded clones.

>13|NA|NA|TRBJ2-2|TRBV9
TGTGCCAGCAGCGTAGCCGGTCCCGGGGAGCTGTTTTTT
CASSVAGPGELFF
>14|few|NA|TRBJ2-5|TRBV7-9
TGTGCCAGCAGCTTAGGGACAACTCGAGAGACCCAGTACTTC
CASSLGTTRETQYF
>14|NA|TRBD1|TRBJ1-2|TRBV6-1
TGTGCCAGCAGGCCTGAACAGGGGTTCTATGGCTACACCTTC
CASRPEQGFYGYTF
>14|NA|TRBD2|TRBJ2-1|TRBV7-3
TGTGCCAGCAGCTTAGCGGGAGGGCGAGGGGAGCAGTTCTTC
CASSLAGGRGEQFF
>15|many|TRBD1|TRBJ1-1|TRBV28
TGTGCCAGCAGGTCCGGGACAGGCATGAACACTGAAGCTTTCTTT
CASRSGTGMNTEAFF
>15|many|TRBD2|TRBJ2-1|TRBV19
TGTGCCAGTAGCCTTTTAGCGGGAGTTTTCAATGAGCAGTTCTTC
CASSLLAGVFNEQFF
>15|NA|TRBD1|TRBJ2-7|TRBV6-2/TRBV6-3
TGTGCCAGCAGCTCCGGGACAGCCGACTCCTACGAGCAGTACTTC
CASSSGTADSYEQYF
>13|NA|NA|TRBJ2-1|TRBV19
TGTGCCAGTACCATGACAGTTTACAATGAGCAGTTCTTC
CASTMTVYNEQFF
>16|NA|NA|TRBJ2-7|TRBV5-6
TGTGCCAGCAGCCTCTGGGGGCCGGGACTTGGGTACGAGCAGTACTTC
CASSLWGPGLGYEQYF
>14|NA|NA|TRBJ1-6|TRBV28
TGTGCCAGCAGTTTTGGAGGGTCTTATTCACCCCTCCACTTT
CASSFGGSYSPLHF
>17|many|TRBD2|TRBJ2-3|TRBV20-1
TGCAGTGCTAGGGGACTAGCGGGAGTTGCTAGCACAGATACGCAGTATTTT
CSARGLAGVASTDTQYF
>16|NA|TRBD2|TRBJ2-2|TRBV27
TGTGCCAGCAGTCCATGGACTAGCGGGGTCACCGGGGAGCTGTTTTTT
CASSPWTSGVTGELFF
>18|few|NA|TRBJ1-2|TRBV28
TGTGCCAGCAGTTCCCTTGAAAACAGGGAAGGCGTTACCTATGGCTACACCTTC
CASSSLENREGVTYGYTF
>16|NA|NA|TRBJ2-2|TRBV11-2
TGTGCCAGCAGCTTACAGGCCGGGCTAGCGACCGGGGAGCTGTTTTTT
CASSLQAGLATGELFF
>14|few|NA|TRBJ2-3|TRBV5-5
TGTGCCAGCAGCTTTCAAGGGTTCACAGATACGCAGTATTTT
CASSFQGFTDTQYF
>12|many|NA|TRBJ1-1|TRBV13
TGTGCCAGCAGCTCCAGACAAGCTGAAGCTTTCTTT
CASSSRQAEAFF
>15|NA|NA|TRBJ1-3|TRBV11-2
TGTGCCAGCAGCTCCTCCAGGGTCTCTGGAAACACCATATATTTT
CASSSSRVSGNTIYF
>13|many|TRBD1|TRBJ2-5|TRBV12-3/TRBV12-4
TGTGCCAGCAGCGGTCGGACAGGGGAGACCCAGTACTTC
CASSGRTGETQYF
>13|many|NA|TRBJ2-5|TRBV10-3
TGTGCCATCAGTGTCGGCAGTAAAGAGACCCAGTACTTC
CAISVGSKETQYF
>15|many|NA|TRBJ2-7|TRBV28
TGTGCCAGCAAACGCACCCTAGGGTCGGGCTACGAGCAGTACTTC
CASKRTLGSGYEQYF
>15|many|TRBD2|TRBJ2-7|TRBV5-1
TGCGCCAGCAGCCGATCGACTAGCGGGGATTACGAGCAGTACTTC
CASSRSTSGDYEQYF
>12|NA|NA|TRBJ2-7|TRBV30
TGTGCCTGGAGTCGACAGAGCTACGAGCAGTACTTC
CAWSRQSYEQYF
>13|many|NA|TRBJ2-5|TRBV7-2
TGTGCCAGCAGCTTAGGACCCGGGGGGACCCAGTACTTC
CASSLGPGGTQYF
>16|many|TRBD2|TRBJ2-1|TRBV3-1
TGTGCCAGCAGCCAACAGGCTAGCGGGGGGCTGTATGAGCAGTTCTTC
CASSQQASGGLYEQFF
>14|NA|TRBD2|TRBJ2-7|TRBV6-1
TGTGCCAGCAGTCGAAGCGGGGAGCCCTACGAGCAGTACTTC
CASSRSGEPYEQYF
>11|many|NA|TRBJ1-1|TRBV2
TGTGCCAGATTTGAGTGGCCTGAAGCTTTCTTT
CARFEWPEAFF
>18|few|TRBD2|TRBJ2-3|TRBV20-1
TGCAGTGCTAGAGGCTTCGGGGAGGGGACTAGCGGGACAGATACGCAGTATTTT
CSARGFGEGTSGTDTQYF
>16|few|NA|TRBJ1-1|TRBV6-2/TRBV6-3
TGTGCCACCCACGGGACCTCATTCCCTCTGAACACTGAAGCTTTCTTT
CATHGTSFPLNTEAFF
>20|NA|TRBD2|TRBJ2-1|TRBV11-2
TGTGCCAGCGGATACCCCCCTACCGGGACTAGCGGGAGAGGGGTCAATGAGCAGTTCTTC
CASGYPPTGTSGRGVNEQFF
>13|NA|NA|TRBJ1-2|TRBV20-1
TGCAGTGCTAGGCCCGCAAGCGAGTATGGCTACACCTTC
CSARPASEYGYTF
>13|many|NA|TRBJ2-3|TRBV12-3/TRBV12-4
TGTGCCAGCAGCTCAGGGATTTCAGATACGCAGTATTTT
CASSSGISDTQYF
>13|few|NA|TRBJ2-7|TRBV12-3/TRBV12-4
TGTGCCAGCAGGGGAACGGTAACCTACGAGCAGTACTTC
CASRGTVTYEQYF
>14|few|TRBD1|TRBJ1-4|TRBV7-9
TGTGCCAGCAGCTCGACAGGGGGCATTGAAAAACTGTTTTTT
CASSSTGGIEKLFF
>13|few|NA|TRBJ1-1|TRBV20-1
TGCAGTGCTAGAGGAGGGGCAGGGTCTGAAGCTTTCTTT
CSARGGAGSEAFF
>14|NA|NA|TRBJ2-5|TRBV6-2/TRBV6-3
TGTGCCAGCAGCCCCACTAGTGTCAGAGAGACCCAGTACTTC
CASSPTSVRETQYF
>15|many|NA|TRBJ2-2|TRBV2
TGTGCCAGCAGTGAAGCGAGGGCGAACACCGGGGAGCTGTTTTTT
CASSEARANTGELFF
>16|NA|TRBD1|TRBJ2-5|TRBV6-2/TRBV6-3
TGTGCCAGCAGTTACAGAACAGGGGATATGCAAGAGACCCAGTACTTC
CASSYRTGDMQETQYF
>18|NA|NA|TRBJ1-2|TRBV3-1
TGTGCCAGCTCACCACCGATTTGGTCCGGGGGTTCTAACTATGGCTACACCTTC
CASSPPIWSGGSNYGYTF
>12|NA|NA|TRBJ1-5|TRBV6-2/TRBV6-3
TGTGCCAGCGACCACCCTAGTCAGCCCCAGCATTTT
CASDHPSQPQHF
>14|many|NA|TRBJ1-1|TRBV12-3/TRBV12-4
TGTGCCAGCAGTTGGAGGGACGGGAACACTGAAGCTTTCTTT
CASSWRDGNTEAFF
>18|few|TRBD2|TRBJ2-2|TRBV24-1
TGTGCCACCAGTGTCCCCCCTAAAGCGGGAGCAATAACCGGGGAGCTGTTTTTT
CATSVPPKAGAITGELFF